This TCR beta chain was captured by sequencing in a study of technical replicates of blood from several donors. With 8 bases clipped from V and 10 bases from J, the junction kept 23 bases outside the gene matches. The germline gives CDR1 LNHNV, CDR2 YYDKDF (reference sequence). This CDR3 has 17 amino acids. Data came from immunoSEQ multiplex PCR; TCRdb stores just in-frame clones and leaves some out. Counted here are some 15,000 clones, 70% to 90% occurring once; the ten biggest clones make up around 10%. The V and J genes are TRBV15 and TRBJ1-2; the match to TRBD1 covers 9 bases. The sample comprised PBMCs. The clonotype comes from a human donor in good health. CDR3 bases: TGTGCCACCTCTCAACAGGGGGCGCTGCCATTAACTATGGACTACACCTTC. Translating gives CATSQQGALPLTMDYTF. Full variable domain (remainder filled in from reference TRBV15 and TRBJ1-2): DAMVIQNPRYQVTQFGKPVTLSCSQTLNHNVMYWYQQKSSQAPKLLFHYYDKDFNNEADTPDNFQSRRPNTSFCFLDIRSPGLGDTAMYLCATSQQGALPLTMDYTFGSGTRLTVV.